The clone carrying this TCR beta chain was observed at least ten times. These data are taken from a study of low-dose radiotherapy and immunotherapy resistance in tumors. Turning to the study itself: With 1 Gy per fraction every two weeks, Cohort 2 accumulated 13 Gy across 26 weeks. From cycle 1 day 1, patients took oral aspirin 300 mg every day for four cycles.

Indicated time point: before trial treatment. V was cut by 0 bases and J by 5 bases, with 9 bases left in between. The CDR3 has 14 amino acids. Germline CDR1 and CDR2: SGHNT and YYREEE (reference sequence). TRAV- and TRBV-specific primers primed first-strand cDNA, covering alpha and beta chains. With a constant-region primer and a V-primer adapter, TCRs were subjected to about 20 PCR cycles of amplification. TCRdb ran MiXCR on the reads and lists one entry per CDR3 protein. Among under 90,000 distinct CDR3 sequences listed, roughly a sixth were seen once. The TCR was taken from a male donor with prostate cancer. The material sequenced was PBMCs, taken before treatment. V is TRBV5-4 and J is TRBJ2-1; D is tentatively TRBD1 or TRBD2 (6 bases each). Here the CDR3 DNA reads TGTGCCAGCAGCTTGGGGGGGGCCAACAATGAGCAGTTCTTC. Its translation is CASSLGGANNEQFF.